The 9 T cell receptor beta chains presented below share a single source sample, sequenced in a study of blood T cells in healthy people across ages. A second about 7 to 12 cycle PCR used barcoded and J-beta primers. TCRdb called the 5' RACE reads again in MiXCR, with one record for every CDR3 protein. The sample records around 1,900,000 distinct CDR3 sequences, about 39% being singletons. Specimen: blood. Source of these receptors: a human donor in good health.

The sample holds a few counts of this clonotype. The gene calls are TRBV12-3 or TRBV12-4 and TRBJ2-5, with D perhaps TRBD1 (5 bases). The DNA end is a closer match to TRBJ2-7, so the J assignment may be wrong. This CDR3 comprises 14 residues. For the CDR3, the DNA is TGTGCCAGCAGTTTAATGGGGCCCCGAGGCGAGCAGTACTTC. This gives the protein CASSLMGPRGEQYF.

J is TRBJ2-5 and V is TRBV20-1, with D perhaps matching TRBD1 or TRBD2 (5 bases each). This CDR3 region has 14 residues. Germline V CDR1 and CDR2: DFQATT, SNEGSKA (reference sequence). Trimming removed 5 bases from V and 5 bases from J, with 18 bases in between. CDR3 nucleotides: TGCAGTGCTCTTCCGGGACCCATAGGGGAGACCCAGTACTTC. Protein product: CSALPGPIGETQYF.

This clonotype was detected many times. V and J are TRBV6-1 and TRBJ1-2, with TRBD1 matching over 8 bases. In germline, CDR1 is MNHNS, CDR2 SASEGT. V dropped 5 bases and J dropped 8; count of bases not matched to a gene: 10. This CDR3 is built from 14 residues. CDR3 coding DNA: TGTGCCAGCAGTATCGCAGGGGGCTCTAGCGGCTACACCTTC. It translates to CASSIAGGSSGYTF.

This chain links TRBV6-5 with TRBJ1-2, with 9 bases matching TRBD1. CDR3 length equals 16 residues. V lost 2 bases, J lost 5 bases, and 9 bases stayed unmatched. CDR1 and CDR2 (germline): MNHEY, SVGAGI. CDR3 coding DNA: TGTGCCAGCAGTTACAGATCGGAGACAGGGGGATATGGCTACACCTTC. Its translation is CASSYRSETGGYGYTF.

The gene calls are TRBV2 and TRBJ2-5, with 9 bases identical to TRBD2. This CDR3 is built from 15 residues. CDR1 and CDR2 (germline): SNHLY, FYNNEI. Germline trimming cut 3 bases from V and 5 bases from J; bases unmatched to any gene: 7. CDR3 amino acids: CASSEEGLAMETQYF. In DNA, the CDR3 is TGTGCCAGCAGTGAGGAGGGACTAGCAATGGAGACCCAGTACTTC.

The chain links TRBV15 to TRBJ2-1, with 14 bases fitting TRBD2. Germline V CDR1 and CDR2: LNHNV, YYDKDF (reference sequence). The CDR3 runs 21 residues. V lost 4 bases and J lost 0; bases outside the gene matches: 14. The CDR3 nucleotides read TGTGCCACCAGCACCGACCTAGGACTAGCGGGGGGTCCGAGCTCCTACAATGAGCAGTTCTTC. Translating it yields CATSTDLGLAGGPSSYNEQFF.

A few counts support this clonotype. The chain couples TRBV20-1 to TRBJ2-2; perhaps TRBD2 as D (5 bases). This CDR3 contains 13 residues. Germline CDR1 and CDR2: DFQATT and SNEGSKA (reference sequence). Trimming took off 5 bases at V and 4 bases at J, with 11 bases between the two ends. The CDR3: CSAAGGGTGELFF. The CDR3 DNA follows: TGCAGTGCTGCCGGTGGAGGCACCGGGGAGCTGTTTTTT.

The sample holds a few counts of this clonotype. The chain carries TRBV10-3 and TRBJ2-7, with 9 positions matching TRBD1. Germline CDR1 is ENHRY and CDR2 is SYGVKD. There are 14 residues in the CDR3. Germline trimming cut 4 bases from V and 3 bases from J; bases unmatched to any gene: 4. The CDR3 DNA sequence: TGTGCCATCAGTGGGGGACAGGGTAACTACGAGCAGTACTTC. It is translated as CAISGGQGNYEQYF.

This clonotype occurred a few times. This chain uses TRBV7-2 with TRBJ1-5; D may be TRBD1 (5 bases). The germline V and J ends were trimmed by 0 bases and 3 bases, with 6 bases remaining between them. This CDR3 spans 14 amino acids. The germline V gene encodes CDR1 SGHTA and CDR2 FQGNSA. In DNA, the CDR3 is TGTGCCAGCAGCTTAGCCAGGGACAATCAGCCCCAGCATTTT. As protein: CASSLARDNQPQHF.